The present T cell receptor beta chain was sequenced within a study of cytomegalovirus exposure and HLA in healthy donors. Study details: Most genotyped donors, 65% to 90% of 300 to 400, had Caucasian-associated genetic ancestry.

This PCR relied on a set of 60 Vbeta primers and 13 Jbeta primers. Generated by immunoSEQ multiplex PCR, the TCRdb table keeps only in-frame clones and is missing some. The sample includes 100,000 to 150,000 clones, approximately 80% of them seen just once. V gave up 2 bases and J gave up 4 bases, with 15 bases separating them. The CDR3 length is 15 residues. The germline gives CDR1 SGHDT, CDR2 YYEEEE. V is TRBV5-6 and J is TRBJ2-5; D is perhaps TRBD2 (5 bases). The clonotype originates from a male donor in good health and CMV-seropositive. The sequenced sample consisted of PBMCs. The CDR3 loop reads CASSFLGKGRETQYF. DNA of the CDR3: TGTGCCAGCAGCTTTCTAGGGAAAGGGAGAGAGACCCAGTACTTC.